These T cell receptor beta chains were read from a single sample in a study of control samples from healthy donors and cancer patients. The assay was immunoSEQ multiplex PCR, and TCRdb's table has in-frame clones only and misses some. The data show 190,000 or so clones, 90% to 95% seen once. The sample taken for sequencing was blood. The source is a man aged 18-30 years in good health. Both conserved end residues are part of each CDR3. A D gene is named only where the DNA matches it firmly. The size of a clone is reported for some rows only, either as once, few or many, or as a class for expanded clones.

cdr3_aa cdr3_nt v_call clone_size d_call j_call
CASSLKKIAGSYEQYF TGTGCCAGCAGCTTAAAGAAAATAGCGGGGTCCTACGAGCAGTACTTC TRBV7-8 NA TRBD2 TRBJ2-7
CASSLDGGSLTEQYF TGTGCCAGCAGTTTAGATGGTGGATCATTAACCGAGCAGTACTTC TRBV28 NA NA TRBJ2-7
CASSLWGGYEQYF TGTGCCAGCAGTTTATGGGGGGGCTACGAGCAGTACTTC TRBV27 NA TRBD2 TRBJ2-7
CSASPGQLYGYTF TGCAGCGCTTCCCCGGGACAGCTCTATGGCTACACCTTC TRBV29-1 NA TRBD1 TRBJ1-2
CATSDRTSGVQETQYF TGTGCCACCAGTGATCGGACTAGCGGGGTACAAGAGACCCAGTACTTC TRBV24-1 NA TRBD2 TRBJ2-5
CASSGGLGKGETQYF TGTGCCAGCAGTGGGGGGTTAGGGAAGGGCGAGACCCAGTACTTC TRBV25-1 NA NA TRBJ2-5
CASKKDRDTEAFF TGTGCCAGCAAGAAGGACAGGGACACTGAAGCTTTCTTT TRBV2 once TRBD1 TRBJ1-1
CASSTGTGFFDYGYTF TGTGCCAGTAGTACAGGGACAGGGTTTTTTGACTATGGCTACACCTTC TRBV19 NA TRBD1 TRBJ1-2
CASMVGGSYNSPLHF TGCGCCAGCATGGTCGGGGGCTCCTATAATTCACCCCTCCACTTT TRBV5-1 NA NA TRBJ1-6
CASSQEMRMDDGWPQHF TGCGCCAGCAGCCAAGAAATGCGTATGGATGATGGCTGGCCCCAGCATTTT TRBV4-1 NA NA TRBJ1-5
CSAGTGNGYTF TGCAGCGCCGGGACAGGAAATGGCTACACCTTC TRBV20-1 NA TRBD1 TRBJ1-2
CASSGQGAREETQYF TGTGCCAGCAGTGGGCAGGGGGCGCGGGAAGAGACCCAGTACTTC TRBV2 NA TRBD1 TRBJ2-5
CASSLDNTTPFF TGTGCCAGCAGCTTAGATAATACTACCCCGTTCTTC TRBV11-3 NA NA TRBJ2-1
CASSQRTDTEAFF TGTGCCAGCAGCCAACGGACAGACACTGAAGCTTTCTTT TRBV27 once NA TRBJ1-1
CASSYLGTGGLETQYF TGTGCCAGCAGTTATCTTGGGACAGGGGGCCTAGAGACCCAGTACTTC TRBV6-6 NA TRBD1 TRBJ2-5
CASSLGMEITNTDTQYF TGTGCCAGCAGCTTAGGCATGGAAATAACCAACACAGATACGCAGTATTTT TRBV11-3 NA NA TRBJ2-3
CASSQETNTEAFF TGTGCCAGCAGCCAAGAAACGAACACTGAAGCTTTCTTT TRBV14 NA NA TRBJ1-1
CASGRTANYGYTF TGTGCCAGCGGGAGGACAGCTAACTATGGCTACACCTTC TRBV12-3/TRBV12-4 NA NA TRBJ1-2
CASSSSPGQGANDEQYF TGTGCCAGCAGCTCCTCGCCGGGACAGGGGGCTAACGACGAGCAGTACTTC TRBV7-2 NA TRBD1 TRBJ2-7
CASSQWTVEKLFF TGTGCCAGCAGCCAATGGACGGTTGAAAAACTGTTTTTT TRBV14 NA NA TRBJ1-4
CASSINIYGGGNQPQHF TGTGCCAGTAGTATAAATATTTACGGGGGGGGCAATCAGCCCCAGCATTTT TRBV19 NA NA TRBJ1-5
CASSREPYQPQHF TGTGCCAGCAGTCGCGAGCCCTATCAGCCCCAGCATTTT TRBV2 NA NA TRBJ1-5
CASSLRGGAWYEQYF TGTGCCAGCAGCTTAAGAGGGGGCGCTTGGTACGAGCAGTACTTC TRBV28 NA TRBD1 TRBJ2-7
CSVRKDGGQGYEQYF TGCAGCGTTAGGAAAGATGGGGGACAGGGCTACGAGCAGTACTTC TRBV29-1 once TRBD1 TRBJ2-7
CASSLNRDRRGYTF TGTGCCAGCTCACTAAACAGGGATCGGCGTGGCTACACCTTC TRBV18 once NA TRBJ1-2
CASSLRGEAFF TGTGCCAGCAGCTTACGCGGTGAAGCTTTCTTT TRBV7-2 NA NA TRBJ1-1
CASSLTGPGELFF TGTGCCAGCAGTTTGACAGGGCCCGGGGAGCTGTTTTTT TRBV27 NA TRBD1 TRBJ2-2